A single sample gave rise to the 13 T cell receptor beta chains below, sequenced in a study of shared clonotypes between healthy human individuals. The protocol was immunoSEQ multiplex PCR, while the TCRdb copy is restricted to in-frame clones and leaves out a portion. The data show over a million clones, 78% seen once. Sequencing used memory CD4+ T cells from PBMCs. The subset denotes: CD45RA-negative fraction. These receptors originate from a man between 18 and 29 years old in good health. Some clones in this sample may be carry-over from other donors' samples.

This clone was counted once. The chain uses TRBV6-1 and TRBJ2-7; D is possibly TRBD1 (5 bases). Germline V gene data show CDR1 as MNHNS and CDR2 as SASEGT. Trimming cost V 7 bases and J 3 bases, with 13 bases left between them. The CDR3 is 13 amino acids. The CDR3 bases are TGTGCCAGCAACAAACAGGTCGTCTACGAGCAGTACTTC. This codes for CASNKQVVYEQYF.

V usage is TRBV5-4 and J usage is TRBJ2-3; TRBD1 matches 8 bases. This CDR3 is built from 15 residues. Germline V lookup: CDR1 SGHNT, CDR2 YYREEE (reference sequence). V trimming: 4 bases; J trimming: 4 bases; junction bases outside the gene matches: 8. CDR3 sequence (DNA): TGTGCCAGCAGCCACGCAGGACAGGGCCCAGATACGCAGTATTTT. Translating it yields CASSHAGQGPDTQYF.

The J gene is TRBJ1-2, the V gene TRBV27; unclear D gene. This CDR3 has 14 amino acids. The germline V gene encodes CDR1 MNHEY and CDR2 SMNVEV (reference sequence). The germline V and J ends were trimmed by 6 bases and 10 bases, with 21 bases remaining between them. The CDR3 protein is CASSSSPLSTFYTF. CDR3 DNA: TGTGCCAGCAGCTCTAGTCCTCTCTCTACTTTCTACACCTTC.

V is TRBV4-2 and J is TRBJ2-2; 9 nucleotides agree with TRBD1. V lost 4 bases, J lost 7 bases, and 16 bases stayed unmatched. CDR3 size: 18 residues. CDR1 is LGHNA and CDR2 is YNFKEQ in the germline V gene. CDR3 amino acids: CASSPKLVGTGFVGELFF. As DNA, the CDR3 is TGTGCCAGCAGCCCGAAATTGGTCGGGACAGGGTTCGTCGGGGAGCTGTTTTTT.

Turning to this clone: A far larger clone lies a single base away; this is likely a read error. The J gene is TRBJ1-4, the V gene TRBV29-1; D not resolved. CDR1 is SQVTM and CDR2 is ANQGSEA in the germline V gene. V was pared by 8 bases and J by 6 bases, with 16 bases between. CDR3 length equals 13 residues. This CDR3 is CSTSGRGDEKLFF. As DNA, the CDR3 is TGCAGCACCTCTGGACGGGGAGATGAAAAACTGTTTTTT.

V is TRBV25-1 and J is TRBJ2-1; 9 bases are a match to TRBD2. The CDR3 covers 16 residues. V shed 4 bases, J shed 5 bases, and the junction held 9 bases outside the gene matches. Germline V gene sequence: CDR1 MGHDK, CDR2 SYGVNS. This CDR3 reads CASSASAGGANNEQFF. CDR3 DNA: TGTGCCAGCAGTGCCTCGGCGGGAGGGGCGAACAATGAGCAGTTCTTC.

This sequence joins TRBV2 and TRBJ1-1; a possible D gene is TRBD1 (5 bases). The CDR3 sequence is 12 residues long. Deletions cut 8 bases from V and 4 bases from J, with 11 bases between. In germline, CDR1 is SNHLY, CDR2 FYNNEI. CDR3 residues: CASGRGGTEAFF. DNA for the CDR3: TGTGCCAGCGGGCGGGGGGGCACTGAAGCTTTCTTT.

V is TRBV4-1 and J is TRBJ2-5, with 7 bases that match TRBD2. The V gene end was trimmed by 3 bases and the J gene end by 5 bases; junction bases not matched to a gene: 6. The CDR3 spans 14 residues. The germline gives CDR1 MGHRA, CDR2 YSYEKL. The CDR3, as DNA: TGCGCCAGCAGCCAGACCGGGACTACGGAGACCCAGTACTTC. It translates to CASSQTGTTETQYF.

Notes on this clone: This may stem from a read error, because a much larger clone lies one nucleotide away. The chain has TRBV2 and TRBJ2-3; 11 bases are shared with TRBD2. The V segment lost 3 bases and the J segment 4 bases; nucleotides outside the gene matches: 3. The CDR3 consists of 15 residues. Germline CDR1 SNHLY, CDR2 FYNNEI. The CDR3 protein is CASSDLAGGSDTQYF. The CDR3, as DNA: TGTGCCAGCAGTGACCTAGCGGGAGGATCAGATACGCAGTATTTT. Together with reference TRBV2 and TRBJ2-3, the CDR3 gives the full variable domain: EPEVTQTPSHQVTQMGQEVILRCVPISNHLYFYWYRQILGQKVEFLVSFYNNEISEKSEIFDDQFSVERPDGSNFTLKIRSTKLEDSAMYFCASSDLAGGSDTQYFGPGTRLTVL.

V and J are TRBV2 and TRBJ2-7; D may match TRBD1 or TRBD2 (5 bases each). From germline, CDR1 is SNHLY and CDR2 FYNNEI. V dropped 3 bases and J dropped 6 bases, with 24 bases sitting between them. The CDR3 totals 17 residues. As DNA, the CDR3 is TGTGCCAGCAGTGATGTTCCCCAGCGGCAGGGTGGCCTCGAGCAGTACTTC. Residues: CASSDVPQRQGGLEQYF.

V is TRBV19 and J is TRBJ1-2; TRBD1 is a possible D gene (5 bases). Trimming pared 5 bases from V and 5 bases from J, leaving 15 bases between. This CDR3 has 14 residues. Germline loops: CDR1 LNHDA, CDR2 SQIVND (reference sequence). CDR3 region: CASSSYGTGYGYTF. For the CDR3, the DNA is TGTGCCAGTAGTTCCTACGGGACCGGTTATGGCTACACCTTC.

On this clone itself: Distinct nucleotide sequences in the sample also encode this CDR3. V is TRBV28 and J is TRBJ1-6; TRBD1 agrees at 7 bases. The CDR3 spans 15 residues. CDR1 is MDHEN and CDR2 is SYDVKM in the germline V gene. Trimming took 5 bases from V and 7 from J; bases not matched to a gene: 8. The CDR3 DNA reads TGTGCCAGCAGTCCCACTTTGGGACAGAATTCACCCCTCCACTTT. Amino acids: CASSPTLGQNSPLHF.

The rearrangement uses TRBV7-9 and TRBJ1-4; no firm D call. CDR3 length: 13 residues. Trimming pared 5 bases from V and 0 bases from J, leaving 4 bases between. CDR1 is SEHNR and CDR2 is FQNEAQ in the germline V gene (reference sequence). DNA for the CDR3: TGTGCCAGCAGCGCTACAACTAATGAAAAACTGTTTTTT. The encoded protein is CASSATTNEKLFF.